Below are 16 T cell receptor beta chains sequenced from a single sample in a study of T cells in Graves' hyperthyroidism and ophthalmopathy. From RNA transcripts, TCR beta CDR3 regions were amplified. Initially, a first-round RT-PCR of the TCR CDR3 employed the HTBI primer set. Using its own MiXCR run on the multiplex PCR reads, TCRdb lists one record per CDR3 protein. The table records 45,000 to 75,000 distinct CDR3 sequences, 40% to 55% of them present only once. The sample was blood. Receptor source: a woman in her 30s with Graves' ophthalmopathy.

This clonotype came up many times. This chain links TRBV9 with TRBJ2-6; D call uncertain. V lost 0 bases, J lost 0 bases, and 10 bases lay in between. This CDR3 has 17 amino acids. Germline CDR1 and CDR2: SGDLS and YYNGEE. The CDR3 DNA sequence: TGTGCCAGCAGCGTAGGTAGCCTAAACTCTGGGGCCAACGTCCTGACTTTC. This gives the protein CASSVGSLNSGANVLTF.

The chain carries TRBV2 and TRBJ1-1; D gene uncertain. Germline-derived CDR1 and CDR2 are SNHLY and FYNNEI. V dropped 4 bases and J dropped 5 bases, with 14 bases sitting between them. This CDR3 is 14 amino acids long. Here the CDR3 reads CASSGGWGRTEAFF. The CDR3 region has the DNA TGTGCCAGCAGTGGAGGGTGGGGTAGGACTGAAGCTTTCTTT.

This chain uses TRBV9 with TRBJ2-2; D is unresolved. The CDR3 covers 14 residues. V was clipped by 3 bases and J by 4 bases, with 10 bases between them. The germline V gene encodes CDR1 SGDLS and CDR2 YYNGEE. The CDR3 nucleotides read TGTGCCAGCAGCGCAAGACCAAGCACCGGGGAGCTGTTTTTT. It codes for CASSARPSTGELFF.

CDR3 DNA sequence: TGTGCCATCAGTGTGATGACAGGGGGCACTGAAGCTTTCTTT. It codes for CAISVMTGGTEAFF. V is TRBV10-3 and J is TRBJ1-1; the match to TRBD1 covers 9 bases. The ends lost 4 bases at V and 4 bases at J; junction bases unmatched: 4. This CDR3 has 14 residues. Germline values: CDR1 ENHRY, CDR2 SYGVKD.

The V and J genes are TRBV7-9 and TRBJ2-3; 11 nucleotides match TRBD1. The J segment lost 3 bases and the V segment lost 5 bases, leaving 7 bases of the junction unmatched. The V gene's germline CDR1 is SEHNR and CDR2 FQNEAQ (reference sequence). This CDR3 has 16 amino acids. Here the CDR3 DNA reads TGTGCCAGCAGCACACCGGGACAGGGGGGAACAGATACGCAGTATTTT. Residues: CASSTPGQGGTDTQYF.

As concerns this clonotype: Germline and junction disagree at one end, which may indicate a read error. This chain's CDR3 is CASGLGTGMNTVAFF. The CDR3 bases are TGTGCCAGCGGCCTCGGGACAGGGATGAACACTGTAGCTTTCTTT. V usage is TRBV5-4 and J usage is TRBJ1-1; 9 bases are a match to TRBD1. Germline CDR1 reads SGHNT; CDR2 reads YYREEE (reference sequence). The CDR3 loop spans 15 amino acids.

Many counts were recorded for this clonotype. The chain couples TRBV9 to TRBJ2-1, with 10 bases aligning to TRBD2. The CDR3 covers 15 residues. J lost 6 bases, V lost 3 bases, and 6 bases had no gene match. Germline V gives CDR1 SGDLS, CDR2 YYNGEE. CDR3 protein: CASSAGTSVFNEQFF. The DNA for the CDR3 is TGTGCCAGCAGCGCGGGGACTAGCGTATTCAATGAGCAGTTCTTC.

The table lists this clonotype with many counts. The chain is built from TRBV20-1 and TRBJ2-7; 9 nucleotides agree with TRBD1. V gave up 1 base and J gave up 4 bases; unmatched junction bases: 11. CDR1 is DFQATT and CDR2 is SNEGSKA in the germline V gene (reference sequence). This CDR3 has 16 amino acids. This CDR3 reads CSARGPGQGHSYEQYF. The CDR3, as DNA: TGCAGTGCTAGAGGCCCGGGACAGGGTCATAGTTACGAGCAGTACTTC.

This clonotype was observed a single time. At one boundary the junction diverges from the germline segment, which might be a read error. The V and J genes are TRBV5-8 and TRBJ2-2, with no clear D. The CDR3 has 12 amino acids. Per germline, CDR1 SGHTS and CDR2 YDEGEE. As DNA, the CDR3 is TGCGCCAGCAGCTACGACACCGAGGAGCTGTTTTTT. Translation gives CASSYDTEELFF.

Concerning this clonotype: The CDR3 ends on some other residue instead of the conserved phenylalanine or tryptophan, so this is likely a read error. The chain links TRBV19 to TRBJ2-5, with 7 bases aligning to TRBD1. The CDR3 loop spans 16 amino acids. Germline-derived CDR1 and CDR2 are LNHDA and SQIVND (reference sequence). With V trimmed by 4 bases and J by 2 bases, 10 bases remained unmatched. The CDR3 loop reads CASSRVPGTAQETQYC. CDR3 nucleotides: TGTGCCAGTAGTAGAGTACCGGGGACAGCACAAGAGACCCAGTACTGC.

The V call is TRBV2, the J call TRBJ1-4; D remains ambiguous. Germline CDR1 reads SNHLY; CDR2 reads FYNNEI. The V gene lost 1 base and the J gene lost 5 bases, with 11 bases spanning the gap. This CDR3 contains 15 residues. The CDR3 nucleotides are TGTGCCAGCAGTGAAGGCGGGAAGGAGAATGAAAAACTGTTTTTT. The encoded protein is CASSEGGKENEKLFF.

The chain couples TRBV7-9 to TRBJ2-5, with D perhaps TRBD1 (7 bases). Germline CDR1 reads SEHNR; CDR2 reads FQNEAQ (reference sequence). The ends were cut back, 7 bases at V and 4 bases at J, with 13 bases in the middle. The CDR3 has 13 amino acids. CDR3 DNA sequence: TGTGCCAGCACCTCAGGGGGAGGAGAGACCCAGTACTTC. This sequence encodes CASTSGGGETQYF.

V is TRBV28 and J is TRBJ1-1, with 9 bases that match TRBD1. CDR1 and CDR2 from the germline V gene are MDHEN and SYDVKM. The J segment lost 10 bases and the V segment lost 5 bases, leaving 11 bases of the junction unmatched. This CDR3 comprises 14 residues. CDR3 DNA: TGTGCCAGCAGTGTGGGACAGGGTGATGGGGTAGCTTTCTTT. It encodes CASSVGQGDGVAFF.

With respect to this clonotype: The junction shows a germline mismatch at one end, possibly a read error. The rearrangement joins TRBV20-1 to TRBJ2-2, with 7 positions matching TRBD2. The CDR3 sequence is 15 residues long. CDR1 and CDR2 from the germline V gene are DFQATT and SNEGSKA (reference sequence). The CDR3 loop is CSAKIAGSNTAELFF. CDR3 nucleotides: TGCAGTGCTAAAATAGCGGGCTCGAACACCGCGGAGCTGTTTTTT.

At least ten counts were recorded for this clonotype. The chain joins TRBV29-1 to TRBJ2-1; possibly TRBD2 for D (6 bases). Trimming took off 3 bases at V and 2 bases at J, with 17 bases between the two ends. The CDR3 runs 16 residues. CDR1 and CDR2 from the germline V gene are SQVTM and ANQGSEA. The CDR3 loop reads CSVDSGVAAAYNEQFF. The DNA for the CDR3 is TGCAGCGTTGATAGCGGTGTAGCGGCTGCCTACAATGAGCAGTTCTTC.

The rearrangement uses TRBV6-1 and TRBJ1-2, with 7 nucleotides matching TRBD1. J gave up 0 bases and V 1 base, and 17 bases lay outside the gene matches. The CDR3 runs to 20 residues. Germline V gene sequence: CDR1 MNHNS, CDR2 SASEGT. The CDR3 nucleotides read TGTGCCAGCAGTGAAGAAGTTATAGGACAGGCACCCCGGACTAACTATGGCTACACCTTC. Its translation: CASSEEVIGQAPRTNYGYTF.